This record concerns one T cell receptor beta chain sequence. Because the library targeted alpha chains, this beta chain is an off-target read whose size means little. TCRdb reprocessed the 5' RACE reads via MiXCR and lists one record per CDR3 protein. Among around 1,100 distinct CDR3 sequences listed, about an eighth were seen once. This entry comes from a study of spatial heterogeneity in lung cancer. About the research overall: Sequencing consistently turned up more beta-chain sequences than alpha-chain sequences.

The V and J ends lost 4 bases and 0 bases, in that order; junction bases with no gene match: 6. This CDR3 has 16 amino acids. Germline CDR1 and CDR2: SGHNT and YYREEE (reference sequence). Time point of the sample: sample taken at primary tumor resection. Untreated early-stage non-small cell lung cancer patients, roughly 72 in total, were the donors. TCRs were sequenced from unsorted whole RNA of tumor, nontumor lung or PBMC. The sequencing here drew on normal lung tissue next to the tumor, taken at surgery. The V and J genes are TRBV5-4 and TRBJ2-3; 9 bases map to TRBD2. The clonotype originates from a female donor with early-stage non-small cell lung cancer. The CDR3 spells CASSPGTSRSTDTQYF. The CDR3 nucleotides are TGTGCCAGCAGCCCGGGGACTAGCCGGAGCACAGATACGCAGTATTTT.